These T cell receptor beta chains were read from a single sample in a study of blood T cell repertoires in COVID-19. TCRdb's copy holds only in-frame clones and misses some; the assay was immunoSEQ multiplex PCR. The sample holds under 300,000 clones, just over 90% seen once. Sequenced sample: PBMCs or T cells enriched from blood (not recorded which). The source of these receptors is a woman in her thirties or forties with acute COVID-19. The conserved cysteine and the conserved F or W are not part of the CDR3 here. A D gene is named only where the DNA matches it firmly.

D	J	V	CDR3
.	TRBJ1-2	TRBV29-1	SVAGGSNYGYT
TRBD1	TRBJ1-4	TRBV10-2	ASSEDRVDAANEKLF
.	TRBJ2-1	TRBV6-5	ASSLSGRTYNEQF
.	TRBJ2-1	TRBV27	ASSLCEEQF
TRBD1	TRBJ1-3	TRBV27	ASSSNRGAAGNTIY
TRBD1	TRBJ1-2	TRBV6-6	ASSYQKGAFYGYT
.	TRBJ2-3	TRBV29-1	SAEGQLTDTQY
.	TRBJ2-2	TRBV24-1	ATSEGGNTGELF
TRBD2	TRBJ2-1	TRBV6-6	ASRLGLADYNEQF
TRBD1	TRBJ2-1	TRBV6-6	ASSDTGGSTNEQF
TRBD1	TRBJ1-5	TRBV19	ASRVTGGPNQPQH
TRBD2	TRBJ2-3	TRBV7-8	ASSLTTSGRPDTQY
TRBD1	TRBJ1-4	TRBV7-2	ASSLPGQGAVWREKLF
.	TRBJ1-2	TRBV6-5	ASSYSGSGGYT
TRBD1	TRBJ1-2	TRBV29-1	SVGAGGYGYT
TRBD1	TRBJ1-6	TRBV7-6	ASSFGPLGGQGESPLH
TRBD2	TRBJ2-1	TRBV18	ASSTRGGAYNEQF
TRBD2	TRBJ2-1	TRBV18	ASSPGGGAGSSYNEQF
TRBD1	TRBJ1-5	TRBV28	ASSVDRGYQPQH
TRBD1	TRBJ1-4	TRBV7-9	ASSLGQGGEKLF
TRBD2	TRBJ2-7	TRBV5-4	ASSPRTSGSNEQY
.	TRBJ1-5	TRBV30	AWSARGSLNQPQH
.	TRBJ1-1	TRBV18	ASSPAPGDASTEAF
.	TRBJ1-1	TRBV4-3	ASSQDRMNTEAF
TRBD1	TRBJ2-7	TRBV29-1	SVEGQGAGEQY
.	TRBJ2-6	TRBV30	AWSVSSAGANVLT
TRBD1	TRBJ1-6	TRBV18	ASSPEGQVFGSLH
TRBD2	TRBJ2-7	TRBV11-3	ASSSRTSGSYEQY
.	TRBJ1-1	TRBV5-8	ASSSGLNTEAF
.	TRBJ1-1	TRBV9	ASSRQDMGMNTEAF
.	TRBJ1-2	TRBV25-1	ASSEFGGEIGYT
.	TRBJ2-3	TRBV9	ASRATGTGRFTDTQY
TRBD1	TRBJ2-7	TRBV2	ASGTGGAGTEQY
TRBD1	TRBJ2-7	TRBV7-8	ASSGRDSSYEQY
.	TRBJ2-3	TRBV5-6	ASSLTSGGTDTQY
.	TRBJ2-3	TRBV7-3	ASSLSPQNVGTDTQY
TRBD1	TRBJ1-6	TRBV7-2	ASSPGQTKNSPLH
TRBD1	TRBJ1-5	TRBV6-1	ASSEHPGQLSTHQPQH
TRBD2	TRBJ2-1	TRBV29-1	SVEGTSGAKNEQF
.	TRBJ2-1	TRBV2	ASSEARQRDNEQF
TRBD2	TRBJ2-4	TRBV7-2	ASSILAGGAKNIQY
TRBD2	TRBJ2-1	TRBV11-2	ASSLVSGGAAEQF
TRBD1	TRBJ1-2	TRBV7-2	ASTRGQGVNYGYT
.	TRBJ2-7	TRBV18	ASSPPGGNYEQY
TRBD1	TRBJ1-2	TRBV7-2	ASSLGGQGAMGYT
.	TRBJ1-5	TRBV6-6	ASSPHARASNQPQH
.	TRBJ1-2	TRBV4-3	ASSQEEYGYT
.	TRBJ1-1	TRBV2	ASSEALAWESTEAF
TRBD2	TRBJ2-7	TRBV9	ASSASLAGGLYEQY
.	TRBJ1-2	TRBV6-5	ASSYLQDYGYT
TRBD1	TRBJ2-2	TRBV13	ASSSSPPPLTGVNTGELF